The following is a TCR beta chain sequence with its context. What it binds is unknown. This specimen comes from a study of OX40 agonist ivuxolimab in advanced cancers. On the study more broadly: The study gave patients intravenous ivuxolimab at 0.01 to 10 mg/kg every 2 weeks. Findings of the study overall: Normalized T-cell clonal expansion was also low in some nonresponders.

This CDR3 has 18 residues. J gave up 1 base and V 6 bases, and 17 bases lay outside the gene matches. Germline V gene sequence: CDR1 KGHSH, CDR2 LQKENI. The assay was immunoSEQ multiplex PCR, and TCRdb's table has in-frame clones only and misses some. The sample records approximately 100,000 clones, approximately 90% being singletons. The clonotype originates from an adult with an advanced solid tumor such as melanoma, head and neck, liver or kidney cancer. This chain joins TRBV18 and TRBJ2-7, with TRBD2 identical over 8 bases. Sequencing used CD4+ or CD8+ T cells sorted from blood, obtained in a trial of the OX40 agonist ivuxolimab. Here the CDR3 DNA reads TGTGCCAGCTCCCCCGGGACTAGTGGGGGGCGTGGGTCCTACGAGCAGTACTTC. Protein: CASSPGTSGGRGSYEQYF.